These T cell receptor beta chains were read from a single sample in a study of OX40 agonist ivuxolimab in advanced cancers. Profiling relied on immunoSEQ multiplex PCR, and the TCRdb table lists in-frame clones only, not all of them. The table shows tens of thousands of clones, with over 80% occurring only once. Specimen: CD4+ or CD8+ T cells sorted from blood, collected in a trial of the OX40 agonist ivuxolimab. The receptor source for this set is an adult with an advanced solid tumor such as melanoma, head and neck, liver or kidney cancer. Both conserved end residues are part of each CDR3. Fields, in order: D gene, J gene, clone size, V gene, CDR3 DNA, CDR3 protein. A D gene is named only where the DNA matches it firmly. Size values are once, few and many counts, or a class for expanded clones, and some rows have none.

>TRBD2|TRBJ2-1|-|TRBV6-5
TGTGCCAGCAGTTACGCGGGAGGAATCAATGAGCAGTTCTTC
CASSYAGGINEQFF
>TRBD1|TRBJ1-1|-|TRBV7-9
TGTGCCAGCAGCCTCGACAGGGTCAACAGTGAAGCTTTCTTT
CASSLDRVNSEAFF
>-|TRBJ2-7|-|TRBV27
TGTGCCAGCAGTTTAGGGGCCGAGCAGTACTTC
CASSLGAEQYF
>-|TRBJ2-1|-|TRBV6-6
TGTGCCAGCAGGATTTACAATGAGCAGTTCTTC
CASRIYNEQFF
>TRBD2|TRBJ2-2|-|TRBV7-6
TGTGCCAGCAGCGCCCGACTAGCGGGAGATTACACCGGGGAGCTGTTTTTT
CASSARLAGDYTGELFF
>-|TRBJ2-3|once|TRBV7-3
TGTGCCAGCAGCTTGACTAGTGCCATGTCAGATACGCAGTATTTT
CASSLTSAMSDTQYF
>-|TRBJ1-5|once|TRBV7-8
TGTGCCAGCAGCTTCAGGGACCAGCCCCAGCATTTT
CASSFRDQPQHF
>TRBD1|TRBJ2-1|-|TRBV28
TGTGCCAGCACTTCAGGGGGAAGTGTAGAGCAGTTCTTC
CASTSGGSVEQFF
>-|TRBJ1-1|-|TRBV4-3
TGCGCCAGCCGAGTAGACCTCAACACTGAAGCTTTCTTT
CASRVDLNTEAFF
>-|TRBJ2-7|once|TRBV27
TGTGCCACTCAGGGACCGGGGCTCGAGCAGTACTTC
CATQGPGLEQYF
>TRBD2|TRBJ2-3|-|TRBV4-1
TGCGCCAGCAGACGGACTAGCGTAAGCACAGATACGCAGTATTTT
CASRRTSVSTDTQYF
>-|TRBJ1-1|-|TRBV4-1
TGCGCCAGCAGTGAAGTTGGGGGCGCTTCGAGCGCTGAAGCTTTCTTT
CASSEVGGASSAEAFF
>-|TRBJ2-7|-|TRBV19
TGTGCCAGTAGTGCGGGACACTTTGACGAGCAGTACTTC
CASSAGHFDEQYF
>TRBD1|TRBJ1-1|-|TRBV27
TGTGCCAGCAGTTTACGTACAGGGGGCAACACTGAAGCTTTCTTT
CASSLRTGGNTEAFF
>-|TRBJ2-7|few|TRBV7-9
TGTGCCAGCAGCCATACGGGGGCCTACGAGCAGTACTTC
CASSHTGAYEQYF
>-|TRBJ1-4|-|TRBV4-1
TGCGCCAGCAGCCAAAAGTGGGACCCGCGGGATCCCGCACAAGGACTGTTTTTT
CASSQKWDPRDPAQGLFF
>TRBD2|TRBJ2-5|-|TRBV28
TGTGCCAGCAGTTCGACTAGCGGGATTTCGAAGACCCAGTACTTC
CASSSTSGISKTQYF
>-|TRBJ2-7|once|TRBV13
TGTGCCAGCAGCTTAAGGGACAATCCGGGCTACGAGCAGTACTTC
CASSLRDNPGYEQYF
>-|TRBJ1-2|-|TRBV29-1
TGCAGCGTTTACGATACGGATCTGTATGGCGGCTACACCTTC
CSVYDTDLYGGYTF
>-|TRBJ2-7|-|TRBV4-1
TGCGCCAGCAGCCAAGCCTGGAATTACGAGCAGTACTTC
CASSQAWNYEQYF
>-|TRBJ1-4|once|TRBV5-5
TGTGCCAGCAGCTTTCCGGGGTCTAACGAAAAACTGTTTTTT
CASSFPGSNEKLFF
>-|TRBJ1-1|-|TRBV19
TGTGCCAGTAGTATTAGTAGCACTGAAGCTTTCTTT
CASSISSTEAFF
>-|TRBJ2-1|once|TRBV2
TGTGCCGGTCGGCGATCGTCCTACAATGAGCAGTTCTTC
CAGRRSSYNEQFF
>-|TRBJ2-1|-|TRBV29-1
TGCAGCGTGAGGACCGGGGGCCCCCACAATGAGCAGTTCTTC
CSVRTGGPHNEQFF
>-|TRBJ1-3|-|TRBV13
TGTGCCAGCAGCTCGTCACCTAGCTCTGGAAACACCATATATTTT
CASSSSPSSGNTIYF
>-|TRBJ2-1|-|TRBV19
TGTGCAAGTAAGGAGGGGGGTAGCTCCTACAATGAGCAGTTCTTC
CASKEGGSSYNEQFF
>-|TRBJ2-1|-|TRBV6-5
TGTGCCAGCAGTTACGGGGGACCTTCATACAATGAGCAGTTCTTC
CASSYGGPSYNEQFF
>-|TRBJ2-7|-|TRBV9
TGTGCCAGCAGCGAGGGACGGACGTCCTACGAGCAGTACTTC
CASSEGRTSYEQYF
>-|TRBJ2-5|-|TRBV27
TGTGCCACCCAAGGAAGCAGGGAGACCCAGTACTTC
CATQGSRETQYF
>TRBD2|TRBJ2-1|-|TRBV7-8
TGTGCCAGCAGTCTGAGCGGGAGCTATGAGCAGTTCTTC
CASSLSGSYEQFF